This TCR beta chain was sequenced in a study of T-cell reconstitution after alpha-beta-depleted transplantation in children. Study conclusions and caveats: Surviving recipient cells, namely T cells and thymic progenitors, were the source of high day-60 TCRbeta diversity in some patients. At the one-year point after transplant, T-cell counts and TCRbeta diversity were found to come mostly from T cells that had been newly produced.

V was pared by 6 bases and J by 2 bases, with 11 bases between. From germline, CDR1 is MGHRA and CDR2 YSYEKL. The CDR3 runs 13 residues. The library targeted TCRbeta and was prepared with unique molecular identifiers. Each CDR3 protein is one row after TCRdb ran MiXCR on the PCR reads. The sample yields hundreds of thousands of distinct CDR3 sequences, roughly 15% seen once. As concerns this clonotype: The target antigen is unknown.

The receptor was isolated from a male patient younger than 18 who had a stem cell transplant for acute lymphoblastic leukemia, so the T cells may come from the graft donor. The starting material was PBMCs, mostly from graft donor cells, obtained 360 days after TCRalphabeta/CD19-depleted stem cell transplant. The chain recombines TRBV4-1 with TRBJ2-7; tentative D call: TRBD2 (6 bases). CDR3 nucleotides: TGCGCCAGCAGAATGGCGGGGACCTACGAGCAGTACTTC. Its protein product is CASRMAGTYEQYF.